Sequencing of this TCR beta chain was carried out in a study of blood T cell repertoires in COVID-19. Sequencing was performed with immunoSEQ multiplex PCR; in TCRdb, only in-frame clones are kept and a portion is missing. The data contain around 260,000 clones, about 89% of them singletons. Trimming removed 3 bases from V and 5 bases from J, with 11 bases in between. CDR1 is SEHNR, CDR2 FQNEAQ, per germline (reference sequence). The CDR3 sequence is 14 residues long. This clone was observed a few times. Input material: peripheral blood. J is TRBJ2-1 and V is TRBV7-9; no definite D call. This TCR was sampled from a man aged 25-40 years with acute or convalescent COVID-19. The CDR3 is CASSLTAAHNEQFF. The CDR3 nucleotides are TGTGCCAGCAGCTTGACTGCTGCTCACAATGAGCAGTTCTTC.